Listed below are T cell receptor beta chains from one sample, sequenced in a study of blood T cell repertoires in COVID-19. Clones were read by immunoSEQ multiplex PCR, and TCRdb kept only the in-frame ones, dropping some. This sample has fewer than 400,000 clones; about 83% occur once, and the top ten carry 2.5% to 3%. The sample comprised peripheral blood. The receptors stem from a man between 25 and 39 years old with active or convalescent COVID-19. CDR3s include the opening cysteine and the closing phenylalanine or tryptophan. Each record gives: CDR3 length, V gene, clone size, J gene, CDR3 protein. A row's size may be missing; if present it is once, few, many or a size class.

14	TRBV6-5	once	TRBJ1-5	CASFEGVLNQPQHF
15	TRBV28	.	TRBJ1-5	CASSLGPVGNQPQHF
20	TRBV5-3	.	TRBJ2-1	CARSSEGGVIQLYDYNEQFF
15	TRBV27	.	TRBJ2-7	CATSRDQVSSYEQYF
14	TRBV9	.	TRBJ2-7	CASSARDGVYEQYF
13	TRBV9	.	TRBJ1-3	CASSSSSGNTIYF
16	TRBV7-2	.	TRBJ2-7	CASSPDRGVGSYEQYF
11	TRBV30	.	TRBJ1-1	CAWRTALEAFF
16	TRBV18	.	TRBJ2-2	CASSPQGQGGTGELFF
18	TRBV28	.	TRBJ2-2	CASSSLSGAILNTGELFF